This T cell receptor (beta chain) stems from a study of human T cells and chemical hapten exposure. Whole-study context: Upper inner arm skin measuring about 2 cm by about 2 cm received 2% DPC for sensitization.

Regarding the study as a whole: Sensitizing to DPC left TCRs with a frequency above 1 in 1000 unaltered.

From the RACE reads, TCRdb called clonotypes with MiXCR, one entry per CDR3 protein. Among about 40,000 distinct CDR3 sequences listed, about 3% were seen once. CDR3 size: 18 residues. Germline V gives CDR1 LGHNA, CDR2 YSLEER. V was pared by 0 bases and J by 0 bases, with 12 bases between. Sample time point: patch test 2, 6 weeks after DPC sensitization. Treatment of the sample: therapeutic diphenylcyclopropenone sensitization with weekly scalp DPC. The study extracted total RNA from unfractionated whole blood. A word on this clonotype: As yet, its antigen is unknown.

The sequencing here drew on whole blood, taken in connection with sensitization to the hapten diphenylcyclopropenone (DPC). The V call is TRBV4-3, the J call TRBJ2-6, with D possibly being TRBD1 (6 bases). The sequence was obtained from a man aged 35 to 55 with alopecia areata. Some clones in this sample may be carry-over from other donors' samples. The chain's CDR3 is CASSQEVARGSGANVLTF. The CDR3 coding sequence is TGCGCCAGCAGCCAAGAGGTGGCCAGGGGCTCTGGGGCCAACGTCCTGACTTTC.